Detailed here is one TCR beta chain. Its antigen is unidentified. Trimming shortened V by 3 bases and J by 3 bases, and 11 bases separated the two germline ends. The CDR3 covers 15 residues. The germline V gene encodes CDR1 SGHDN and CDR2 FVKESK. Terminally differentiated effector memory CD45RA+ cells were excluded from the naive CD8 cells, which were CD45RO-negative and positively selected for CCR7. This entry belongs to a study of shared clonotypes between healthy human individuals. Study context: Samples came from a couple of female and a few male donors aged 18 to 49. Per donor, CD8 memory used one plate, CD8 naive used two, CD4 memory used three and CD4 naive used three.

Study-wide results and limits: Represented genetic and exposure-history diversity was restricted by having few donors.

Each subset's genomic DNA was split evenly across several immunoSEQ plates. Measured with immunoSEQ multiplex PCR; TCRdb has only the in-frame clones, and not every one. The sample lists around 2,000,000 clones; about 92% were seen once. The chain uses TRBV14 and TRBJ2-2; D could derive from TRBD1 or TRBD2 (5 bases each). The specimen was naive CD8+ T cells from PBMCs. The TCR comes from a man in his late teens or twenties in good health. Some clones in this sample may be carry-over from other donors' samples. CDR3 coding DNA: TGTGCCAGCAGCCAGAGGGGCGGTTACACCGGGGAGCTGTTTTTT. Translating it yields CASSQRGGYTGELFF.